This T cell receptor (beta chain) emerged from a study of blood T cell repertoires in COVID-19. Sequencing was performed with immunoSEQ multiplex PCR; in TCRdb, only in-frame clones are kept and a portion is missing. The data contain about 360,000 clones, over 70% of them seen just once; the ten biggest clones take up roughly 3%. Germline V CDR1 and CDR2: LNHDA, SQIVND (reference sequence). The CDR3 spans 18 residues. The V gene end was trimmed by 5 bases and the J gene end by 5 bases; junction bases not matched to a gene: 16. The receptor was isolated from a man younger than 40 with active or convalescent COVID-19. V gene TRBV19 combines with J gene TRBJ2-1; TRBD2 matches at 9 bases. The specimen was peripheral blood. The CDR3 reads CASSPLLLASGVDNEQFF. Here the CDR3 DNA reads TGTGCCAGTAGTCCCCTATTGTTAGCTAGCGGGGTCGACAATGAGCAGTTCTTC.